The 3 T cell receptor beta chains listed next were all sequenced from one sample in a study of blood T cell repertoires in COVID-19. Here immunoSEQ multiplex PCR was the method, and the copy in TCRdb shows in-frame clones only, minus some. Among more than 100,000 clones listed, over 65% were seen once. Sample: peripheral blood. The origin of the receptors is an older woman with acute or convalescent COVID-19.

The J gene is TRBJ2-5, the V gene TRBV5-1, with TRBD2 matching over 13 bases. Germline-derived CDR1 and CDR2 are SGHRS and YFSETQ. The ends lost 4 bases at V and 2 bases at J; junction bases unmatched: 8. The CDR3 covers 17 residues. The CDR3 region is CASSAGRLAGGQETQYF. As DNA, the CDR3 is TGCGCCAGCAGCGCCGGGCGACTAGCGGGGGGACAAGAGACCCAGTACTTC.

V gene TRBV5-1 combines with J gene TRBJ2-3; D uncertain. Looked up from germline, CDR1 is SGHRS and CDR2 is YFSETQ. The V end lost 2 bases, the J end lost 0 bases, and 10 bases lay between the germline ends. The CDR3 is 15 amino acids. In nucleotides, the CDR3 is TGCGCCAGCAGCTTTTCAGAACCTAGCACAGATACGCAGTATTTT. It codes for CASSFSEPSTDTQYF.

The rearrangement joins TRBV19 to TRBJ1-2, with 9 bases lining up with TRBD1. With V trimmed by 5 bases and J by 6 bases, 13 bases remained unmatched. Germline V gives CDR1 LNHDA, CDR2 SQIVND (reference sequence). The CDR3 spans 16 residues. The CDR3 loop is CASSLRPPGQGHGYTF. CDR3 nucleotides: TGTGCCAGTAGTCTAAGGCCTCCGGGACAGGGTCATGGCTACACCTTC.